This TCR beta chain derives from a study of T-cell memory formation after mild COVID-19 (dated by TCRdb to 2020 to 2023). Some background on the complete study: TCR sequence clusters from the two donors were found to be largely donor specific. Longitudinal TCRalpha and TCRbeta repertoire sequencing tracked T-cell clones expanding and contracting after mild COVID-19 in two donors. Two young, previously healthy adult volunteers, one female and one male, were included in the cohort.

These reads were obtained on an Illumina NovaSeq 6000. cDNA libraries for TCRalpha and TCRbeta were prepared by 5'RACE using constant-segment primers, with sample barcodes and unique molecular identifiers added. Trizol reagent was used to extract RNA from every sample. Amplification of the libraries took two PCR steps, and the second step added a second sample barcode plus Illumina TruSeq adapters. Sequencing of libraries was performed on an Illumina NovaSeq with 2 x 150 bp paired-end reads. The authors' pipeline ran thus. Reads were demultiplexed and collapsed into UMI-guided consensus sequences with migec v1.2.7. Using mixcr v2.1.11, UMI consensuses were aligned to TRA and TRB V and J templates and then assembled into clonotypes. A clonotype was counted as expanded or contracted only when both edgeR and NoisET called the clonotype significant, with the noise models trained on biological replicates. For edgeR calls, the thresholds were a false discovery rate-adjusted p below 0.01 and a log2 fold-change of 1. As an exploratory analysis of dynamics, PCA with hierarchical clustering was applied to max-normalized trajectories of the 1000 most abundant clonotypes. The CD4 or CD8 phenotype of responding clones was assigned using the separately sequenced CD4+ and CD8+ repertoires. Through fastp at Q25 and MiXCR, TCRdb rebuilt clones from the public reads, retaining in-frame beta chains. Identical CDR3 proteins give one entry, which carries the most common genes and DNA. The V and J calls reflect TCRdb's pipeline rather than the authors' work. Across this sample there are under 350,000 distinct CDR3 sequences, with 15% to 20% seen only once. Together, the top ten hold roughly 22% of the sample.

Ficoll-Paque density gradient centrifugation was used to isolate PBMCs. From its cysteine to its phenylalanine, the CDR3 spans 15 amino acids. Only the CDR3 region is kept as DNA, spanning 45 bases read in frame from base 1. Taken from the germline V gene, the CDR1 and CDR2 loops are MDHEN and SYDVKM. Germline trimming amounts to 8 bases on V and 5 bases on J, with 13 as the count of junction bases outside the gene matches. Concerning this clonotype: Its target antigen remains unknown. The sample holds no much larger clone one base away, and base qualities are not on file.

The paper as a whole reports these results and caveats: Some responding clones were detected in pre-infection memory, suggesting pre-existing cross-reactive memory T cells joined the SARS-CoV-2 response. Only a couple of mild cases were covered in the study, and larger cohorts including severe cases with pre-infection samples were considered necessary. The second-wave clones that peaked on day 37 were not confirmed to be SARS-CoV-2 specific. Contracting CD4+ clones appeared mostly in the CM and EM memory subsets, whereas CD8+ clones were enriched in EMRA. Clones contracting from day 15 to 85 had balanced CD4/CD8 phenotypes, while a second wave expanding from day 15 to 37 was biased towards CD4+.

The V and J genes are TRBV28 and TRBJ1-1, and 8 junction bases match TRBD1. The sequencing input was PBMCs or a T cell subset sorted from them (not recorded which). The sequence derives from a man younger than 35 who had mild COVID-19 (a few samples of this study predate the infection). The sample titles of this study are shuffled in the database, so cell type and time point are left out; the donor was told from shared clones. DNA sequence: TGTGCCAGCGCAGCCTTCAGGGGGCGGAAAACTGAAGCTTTCTTT. This yields the protein CASAAFRGRKTEAFF.